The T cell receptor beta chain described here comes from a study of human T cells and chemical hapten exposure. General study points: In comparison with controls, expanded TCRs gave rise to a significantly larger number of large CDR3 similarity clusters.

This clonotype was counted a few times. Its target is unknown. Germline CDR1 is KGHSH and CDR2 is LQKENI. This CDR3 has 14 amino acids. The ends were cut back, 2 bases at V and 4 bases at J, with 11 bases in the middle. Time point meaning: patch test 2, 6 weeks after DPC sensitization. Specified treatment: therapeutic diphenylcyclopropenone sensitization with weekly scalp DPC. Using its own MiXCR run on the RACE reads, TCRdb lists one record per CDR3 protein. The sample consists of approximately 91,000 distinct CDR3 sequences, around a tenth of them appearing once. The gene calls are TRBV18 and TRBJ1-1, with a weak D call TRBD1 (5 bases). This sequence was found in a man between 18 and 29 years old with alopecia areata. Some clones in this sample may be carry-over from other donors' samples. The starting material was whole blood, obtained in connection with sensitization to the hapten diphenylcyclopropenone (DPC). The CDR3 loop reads CASSPTGEGTEAFF. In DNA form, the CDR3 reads TGTGCCAGCTCACCAACGGGGGAGGGCACTGAAGCTTTCTTT.